This T cell receptor beta chain was profiled in a study of radiotherapy plus CTLA-4 blockade in lung cancer. The ends were cut back, 4 bases at V and 5 bases at J, with 10 bases in the middle. Germline loops: CDR1 SGHDT, CDR2 YYEEEE. The CDR3 spans 13 residues. This clone was found once. Libraries were prepared by immunoSEQ multiplex PCR; TCRdb keeps only in-frame clonotypes and omits some of them. The table has more than 80,000 clones, under 90% seen once. The source material was peripheral blood, sampled from a patient treated with radiotherapy plus ipilimumab. V gene TRBV5-6 combines with J gene TRBJ1-5; D is ambiguous. This TCR was sampled from a human donor with non-small cell lung cancer that progressed on radiotherapy plus ipilimumab. Some clones in this sample may be carry-over from other donors' samples. CDR3 bases: TGTGCCAGCAGCCTACGGCAGCATCAGCCCCAGCATTTT. Amino acid sequence: CASSLRQHQPQHF. Full variable domain (missing parts from reference TRBV5-6 and TRBJ1-5): DAGVTQSPTHLIKTRGQQVTLRCSPKSGHDTVSWYQQALGQGPQFIFQYYEEEERQRGNFPDRFSGHQFPNYSSELNVNALLLGDSALYLCASSLRQHQPQHFGDGTRLSIL.